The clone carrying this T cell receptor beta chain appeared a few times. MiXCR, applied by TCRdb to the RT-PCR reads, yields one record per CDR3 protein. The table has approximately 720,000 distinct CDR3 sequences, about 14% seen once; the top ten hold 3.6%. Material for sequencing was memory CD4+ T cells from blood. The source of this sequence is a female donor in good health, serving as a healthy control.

CDR3: CASSYSTGGRYEQYF. CDR3 nucleotide sequence: TGTGCCAGCAGTTACTCTACAGGGGGTAGATACGAGCAGTACTTC. The V gene is TRBV6-6, the J gene TRBJ2-7; 8 bases are shared with TRBD1. Germline CDR1 and CDR2: MNHNY and SVGAGI (reference sequence). The trim removed 0 bases at V and 4 bases at J, leaving 5 bases unmatched. This CDR3 comprises 15 residues.